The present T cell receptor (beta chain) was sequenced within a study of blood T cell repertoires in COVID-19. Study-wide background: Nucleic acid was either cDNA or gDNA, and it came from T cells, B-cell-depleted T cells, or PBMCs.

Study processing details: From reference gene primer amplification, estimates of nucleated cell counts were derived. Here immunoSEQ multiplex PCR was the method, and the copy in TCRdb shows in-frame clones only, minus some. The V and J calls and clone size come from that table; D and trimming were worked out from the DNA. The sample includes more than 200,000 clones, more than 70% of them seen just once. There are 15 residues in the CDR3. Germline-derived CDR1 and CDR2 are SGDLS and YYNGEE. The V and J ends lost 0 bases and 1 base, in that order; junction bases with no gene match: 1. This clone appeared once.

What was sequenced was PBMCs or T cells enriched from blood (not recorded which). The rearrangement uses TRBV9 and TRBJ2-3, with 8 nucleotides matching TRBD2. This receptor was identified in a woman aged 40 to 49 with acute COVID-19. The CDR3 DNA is TGTGCCAGCAGCGTAGGAGCGGGGGGCACAGATACGCAGTATTTT. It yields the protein CASSVGAGGTDTQYF.